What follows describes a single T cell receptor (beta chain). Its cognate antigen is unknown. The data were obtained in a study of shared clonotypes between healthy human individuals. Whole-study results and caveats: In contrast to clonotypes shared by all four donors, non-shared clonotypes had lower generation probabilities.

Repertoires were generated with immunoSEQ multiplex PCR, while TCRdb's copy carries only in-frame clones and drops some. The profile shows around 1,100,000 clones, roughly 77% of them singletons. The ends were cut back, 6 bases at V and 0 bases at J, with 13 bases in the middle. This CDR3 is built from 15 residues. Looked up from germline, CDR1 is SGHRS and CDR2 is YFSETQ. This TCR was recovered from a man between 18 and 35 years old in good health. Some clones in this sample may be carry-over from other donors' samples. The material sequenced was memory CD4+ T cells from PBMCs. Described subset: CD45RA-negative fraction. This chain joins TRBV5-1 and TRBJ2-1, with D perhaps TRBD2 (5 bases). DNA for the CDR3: TGCGCCAGCAAGGTTGAAGGGAGCTCCTACAATGAGCAGTTCTTC. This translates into CASKVEGSSYNEQFF.